One and the same sample provided the 5 T cell receptor beta chains below, sequenced in a study of cytomegalovirus exposure and HLA in healthy donors listed by TCRdb under 2017. The library was built by means of the immunoSEQ multiplex PCR assay. A mixture of 60 forward primers for TCR Vbeta segments and 13 reverse primers for TCR Jbeta segments was used in the multiplex PCR. Here the immuneACCESS table is served through TCRdb, limited to in-frame sequences with V and J called. Missing clones are a known gap in these copies; in checked studies unresolved V genes cover under half, and the rest lacks a known reason. The sample table holds some 140,000 clones, of which around 83% were seen once. Of the sample, roughly 1.2% falls within the top ten clones. The sample taken for sequencing was PBMCs. The receptors stem from a male donor in good health and CMV-seropositive.

The DNA of the CDR3 is TGTGCCAGCAGCTACCTCGGGACTAGCGGGGCTGTGTACTTC. Its translation is CASSYLGTSGAVYF. The gene calls are TRBV7-9 and TRBJ2-7; 13 nucleotides match TRBD2. The CDR3 covers 14 residues. J gave up 12 bases and V 4 bases, and 9 bases lay outside the gene matches. The V gene's germline CDR1 is SEHNR and CDR2 FQNEAQ (reference sequence).

The gene calls are TRBV11-1 and TRBJ2-1; 10 bases match TRBD2. Germline values: CDR1 SGHAT, CDR2 FQDESV (reference sequence). The CDR3 extends over 19 amino acids. The V gene end was trimmed by 1 base and the J gene end by 0 bases; junction bases not matched to a gene: 9. CDR3 residues: CASSLDERLAGSSYNEQFF. The CDR3 nucleotides read TGTGCCAGCAGCTTAGACGAGAGACTAGCGGGTAGCTCCTACAATGAGCAGTTCTTC.

The chain carries TRBV30 and TRBJ2-7; a weak D match, TRBD2 (5 bases). The CDR3 is 12 residues long. The V end lost 0 bases, the J end lost 3 bases, and 6 bases lay between the germline ends. Germline-derived CDR1 and CDR2 are GTSNPN and SVGIG (reference sequence). CDR3 DNA sequence: TGTGCCTGGAGTGTAGGGAGCTACGAGCAGTACTTC. Encoded protein: CAWSVGSYEQYF.

V gene TRBV7-9 combines with J gene TRBJ2-5, with D possibly being TRBD2 (6 bases). Trimming left V 5 bases short and J 3 bases short, with 19 bases between. CDR1 is SEHNR and CDR2 is FQNEAQ in the germline V gene (reference sequence). The CDR3 is 16 residues long. In nucleotides, the CDR3 is TGTGCCAGCAGCCCCCGGGGGTTGGGGTCCAAAGAGACCCAGTACTTC. It encodes CASSPRGLGSKETQYF.

The chain carries TRBV19 and TRBJ2-5; 10 bases line up with TRBD2. The ends lost 1 base at V and 5 bases at J; junction bases unmatched: 10. The CDR3 has 17 residues. Germline-derived CDR1 and CDR2 are LNHDA and SQIVND (reference sequence). This CDR3 is CASSIVHGTSDEETQYF. In nucleotides, the CDR3 is TGTGCCAGTAGTATAGTTCACGGGACTAGCGACGAGGAGACCCAGTACTTC. Variable domain in full (rest from reference TRBV19 and TRBJ2-5): DGGITQSPKYLFRKEGQNVTLSCEQNLNHDAMYWYRQDPGQGLRLIYYSQIVNDFQKGDIAEGYSVSREKKESFPLTVTSAQKNPTAFYLCASSIVHGTSDEETQYFGPGTRLLVL.